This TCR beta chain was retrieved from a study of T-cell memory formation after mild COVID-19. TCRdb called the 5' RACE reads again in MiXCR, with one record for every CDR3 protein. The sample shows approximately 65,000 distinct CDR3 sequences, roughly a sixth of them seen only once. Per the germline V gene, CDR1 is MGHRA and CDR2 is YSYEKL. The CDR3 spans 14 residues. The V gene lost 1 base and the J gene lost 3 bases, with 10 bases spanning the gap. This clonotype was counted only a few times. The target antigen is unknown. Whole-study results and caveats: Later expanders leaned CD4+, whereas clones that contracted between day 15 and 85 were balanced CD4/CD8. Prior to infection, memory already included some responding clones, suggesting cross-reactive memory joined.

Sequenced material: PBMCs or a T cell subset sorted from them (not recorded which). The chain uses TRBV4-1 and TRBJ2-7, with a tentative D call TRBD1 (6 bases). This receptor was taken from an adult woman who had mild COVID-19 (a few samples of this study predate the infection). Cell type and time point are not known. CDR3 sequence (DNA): TGCGCCAGCAGCCAAGCAAGAGGGGGCTACGAGCAGTACTTC. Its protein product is CASSQARGGYEQYF.